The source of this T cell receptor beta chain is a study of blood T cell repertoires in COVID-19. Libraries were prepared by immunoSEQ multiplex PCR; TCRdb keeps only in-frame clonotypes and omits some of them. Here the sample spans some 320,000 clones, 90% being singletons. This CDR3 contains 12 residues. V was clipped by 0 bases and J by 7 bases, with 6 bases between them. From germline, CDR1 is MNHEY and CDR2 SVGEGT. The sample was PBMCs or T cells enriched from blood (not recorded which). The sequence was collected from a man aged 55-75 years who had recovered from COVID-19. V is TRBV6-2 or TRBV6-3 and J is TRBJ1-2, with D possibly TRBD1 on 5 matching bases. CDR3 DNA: TGTGCCAGCAGTTACTCAGGGGTTGGCTACACCTTC. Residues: CASSYSGVGYTF.